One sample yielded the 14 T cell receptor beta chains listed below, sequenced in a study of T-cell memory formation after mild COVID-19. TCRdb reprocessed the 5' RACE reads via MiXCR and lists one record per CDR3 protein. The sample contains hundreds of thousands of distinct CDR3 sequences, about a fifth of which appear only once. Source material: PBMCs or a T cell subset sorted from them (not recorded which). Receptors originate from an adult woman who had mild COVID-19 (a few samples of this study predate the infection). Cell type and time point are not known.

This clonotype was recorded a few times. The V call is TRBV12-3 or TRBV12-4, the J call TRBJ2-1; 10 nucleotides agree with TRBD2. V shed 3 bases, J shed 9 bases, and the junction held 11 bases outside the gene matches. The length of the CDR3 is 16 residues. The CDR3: CASSFQFPSGSGEQFF. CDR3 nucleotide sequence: TGTGCCAGCAGTTTCCAGTTCCCTAGCGGGAGTGGTGAGCAGTTCTTC.

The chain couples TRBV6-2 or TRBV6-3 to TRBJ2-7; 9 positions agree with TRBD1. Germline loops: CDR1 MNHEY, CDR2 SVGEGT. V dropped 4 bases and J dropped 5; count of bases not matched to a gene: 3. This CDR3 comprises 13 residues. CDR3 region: CASSSWDRDEQYF. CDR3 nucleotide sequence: TGTGCCAGCAGTTCTTGGGACAGGGACGAGCAGTACTTC.

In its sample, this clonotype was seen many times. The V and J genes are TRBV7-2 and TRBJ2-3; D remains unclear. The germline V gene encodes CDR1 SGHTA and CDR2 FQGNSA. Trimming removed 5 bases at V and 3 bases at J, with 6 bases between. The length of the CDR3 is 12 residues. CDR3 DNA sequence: TGTGCCAGCAGCCAATATACAGATACGCAGTATTTT. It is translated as CASSQYTDTQYF.

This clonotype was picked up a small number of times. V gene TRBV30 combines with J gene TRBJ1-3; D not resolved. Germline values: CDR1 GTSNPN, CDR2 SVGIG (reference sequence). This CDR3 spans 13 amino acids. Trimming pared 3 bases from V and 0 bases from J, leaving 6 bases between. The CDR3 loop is CAWRVSSGNTIYF. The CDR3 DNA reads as TGTGCCTGGAGAGTCAGCTCTGGAAACACCATATATTTT.

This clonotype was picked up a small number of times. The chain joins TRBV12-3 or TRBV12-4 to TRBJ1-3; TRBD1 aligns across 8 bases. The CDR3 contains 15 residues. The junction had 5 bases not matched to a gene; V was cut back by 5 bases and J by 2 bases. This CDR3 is CASSRTGRTGNTIYF. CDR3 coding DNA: TGTGCCAGCAGTAGGACAGGGAGGACTGGAAACACCATATATTTT.

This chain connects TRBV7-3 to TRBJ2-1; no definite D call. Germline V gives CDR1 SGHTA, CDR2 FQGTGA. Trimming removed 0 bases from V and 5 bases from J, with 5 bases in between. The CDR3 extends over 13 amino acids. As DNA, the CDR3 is TGTGCCAGCAGCTTAACGACAAACAATGAGCAGTTCTTC. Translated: CASSLTTNNEQFF.

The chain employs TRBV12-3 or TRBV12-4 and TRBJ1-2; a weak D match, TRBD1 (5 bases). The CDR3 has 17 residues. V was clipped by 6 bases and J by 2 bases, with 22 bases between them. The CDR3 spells CASSNSIQQVTNYGYTF. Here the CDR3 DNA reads TGTGCCAGCAGCAACAGTATTCAACAGGTGACGAACTATGGCTACACCTTC.

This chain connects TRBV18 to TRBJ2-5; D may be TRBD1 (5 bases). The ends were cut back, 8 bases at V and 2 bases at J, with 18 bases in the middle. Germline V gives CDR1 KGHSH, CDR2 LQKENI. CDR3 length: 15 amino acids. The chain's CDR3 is CASTRVAGLQETQYF. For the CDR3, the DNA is TGTGCCAGCACCCGGGTAGCAGGGCTACAAGAGACCCAGTACTTC.

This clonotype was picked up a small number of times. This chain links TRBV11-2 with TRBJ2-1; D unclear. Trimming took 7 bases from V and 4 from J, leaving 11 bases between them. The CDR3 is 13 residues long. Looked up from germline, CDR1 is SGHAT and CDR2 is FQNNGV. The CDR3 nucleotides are TGTGCCAGCACCCGGGCCCTTTACAATGAGCAGTTCTTC. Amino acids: CASTRALYNEQFF.

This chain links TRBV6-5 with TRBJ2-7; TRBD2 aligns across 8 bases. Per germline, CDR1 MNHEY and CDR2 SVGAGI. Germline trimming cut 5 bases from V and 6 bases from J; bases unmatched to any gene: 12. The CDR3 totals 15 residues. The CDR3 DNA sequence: TGTGCCAGCAGTCCTCACGGCGGGGGGCAGAGCGAGCAGTACTTC. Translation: CASSPHGGGQSEQYF.

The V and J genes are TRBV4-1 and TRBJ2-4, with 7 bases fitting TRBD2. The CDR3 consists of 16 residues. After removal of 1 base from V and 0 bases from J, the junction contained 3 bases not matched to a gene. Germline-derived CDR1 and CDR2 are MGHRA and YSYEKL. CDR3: CASSQVGGGAKNIQYF. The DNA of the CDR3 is TGCGCCAGCAGCCAAGTTGGCGGGGGAGCCAAAAACATTCAGTACTTC.

The CDR3 loop reads CASSPTGRNSPLHF. The CDR3 region has the DNA TGTGCCAGCTCACCAACGGGACGAAATTCACCCCTCCACTTT. The V gene is TRBV18, the J gene TRBJ1-6; weak D call: TRBD1 (5 bases). CDR3 size: 14 residues. Between the trimmed V and J ends, which lost 2 bases and 7 bases, there was a span of 9 bases. CDR1 and CDR2 (germline): KGHSH, LQKENI. Looking up the rest from reference TRBV18 and TRBJ1-6 gives the full variable domain: NAGVMQNPRHLVRRRGQEARLRCSPMKGHSHVYWYRQLPEEGLKFMVYLQKENIIDESGMPKERFSAEFPKEGPSILRIQQVVRGDSAAYFCASSPTGRNSPLHFGNGTRLTVT.

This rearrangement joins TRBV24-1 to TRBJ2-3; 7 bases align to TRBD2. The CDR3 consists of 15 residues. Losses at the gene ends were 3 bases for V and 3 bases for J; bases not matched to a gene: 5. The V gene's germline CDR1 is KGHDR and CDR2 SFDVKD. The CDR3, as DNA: TGTGCCACCAGTGATCGCGGGACTACTACAGATACGCAGTATTTT. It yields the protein CATSDRGTTTDTQYF.

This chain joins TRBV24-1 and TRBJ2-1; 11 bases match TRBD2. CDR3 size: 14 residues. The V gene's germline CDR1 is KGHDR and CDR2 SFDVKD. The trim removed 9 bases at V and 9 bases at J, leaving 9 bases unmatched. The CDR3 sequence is CATSSASGRSEQFF. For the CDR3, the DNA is TGTGCCACCTCTTCCGCTAGCGGGAGGAGTGAGCAGTTCTTC.